The T cell receptor (beta chain) described here comes from a study of T cell responses to AZD1222 COVID-19 vaccine. Assay used: immunoSEQ multiplex PCR; TCRdb lists only in-frame clones, some missing. Of 130,000 or so clones listed, about 92% are singletons. J was trimmed by 5 bases and V by 2 bases; bases with no gene match: 9. Per the germline V gene, CDR1 is GTSNPN and CDR2 is SVGIG (reference sequence). The CDR3 has 14 amino acids. The chain uses TRBV30 and TRBJ2-7; 7 bases fit TRBD1. The receptor was derived from an adult in good health. Here the sequenced sample was peripheral blood, taken on day 0 of MenACWY control vaccination. The CDR3 DNA sequence: TGTGCCTGGAGTAAGTGGGAAGGGGGCGACGAGCAGTACTTC. Translating it yields CAWSKWEGGDEQYF.